This TCR beta chain was documented in a study of beta chain features in type 1 diabetes (dated by TCRdb to the late 2010s). Notes on the research overall: Patients and healthy donors did not differ in mean age, gender distribution, total cell number or subset yield. A total of roughly 100 million sorted cells were examined across all samples, and a strong correlation was observed between cell number per subset and RNA yield. Whereas all 30 or so donors provided naive and central memory subsets, regulatory and stem cell-like memory subsets were isolated from just 8 patients and roughly eight healthy donors. The study compared TCRB repertoires of sorted circulating CD4+ T cell subsets between recently diagnosed type 1 diabetes patients and matched healthy donors. General conclusions and limits of the study: Type 1 diabetes patients showed a moderate but significant shortening of TCRB CDR3 length in all four CD4+ subsets. Naive, central memory and regulatory TCRB repertoires appeared to be more alike among patients than among healthy donors. Because cDNA was sequenced instead of genomic DNA, highly expressing activated cells could be over-represented, though the groups showed no difference in activation or CD3 levels. Fewer insertions and more nucleotide deletions at VDJ recombination sites were observed in patients with type 1 diabetes, implying thymic rearrangement abnormalities. Shorter templates might have been favored by PCR, but patient and control samples were amplified and corrected together, so both groups would have been affected equally by any skew. Because the HLA sub-analyses included only small numbers of individuals, any influence of HLA type on TCRB rearrangement was left unresolved.

Each donor gave one peripheral blood draw, around 0.12 L on average, collected into heparinised tubes. A BD FACSAria II was used to sort naive, central memory, regulatory and stem cell-like memory CD4+ T cells with a panel that included CD45RO, CCR7, CD25, CD127, CD95 and CD27. All sorted populations exceeded 95% purity. PBMCs were isolated right away by Lymphoprep density gradient centrifugation and were stained directly, without culture. So that batch effects would be minimized, each experiment stained and sorted samples in pairs, pairing one healthy donor with one patient. The CDR3 sequence holds 17 residues, the cysteine and phenylalanine included. The entire isolated RNA was reverse transcribed using the High Capacity cDNA Reverse Transcription Kit, and thus expressed TCRB transcripts were sequenced. Naive, central memory and regulatory T cell samples underwent deep immunoSEQ sequencing, averaging about 3.5 million total reads per sample. Sorted cells were lysed in RLT buffer, and RNA was extracted using DNase-treated RNeasy Micro or Mini kits according to cell number. Each cell subset was processed separately to prevent cross-contamination, with patient and healthy donor samples processed together. TCRB sequences were amplified from cDNA with the immunoSEQ multiplex PCR, producing 87-bp fragments spanning the CDR3 region. Sequencing of the amplicons was done on the Illumina HiSeq platform. Turning to the authors' computational methods: Synthetic template baselines were used to correct PCR bias computationally, reads within Hamming distance 2 were collapsed, and singletons that could not be merged were discarded. Reads were aligned to IMGT to assign V, D and J genes, CDR3 length, and insertions or deletions at six rearrangement sites. Within each subset, clonotype counts were normalized to sorted cell number, and only after that were true diversity and Gini coefficients computed with the tcR R package. The overlap coefficient, calculated on TCRB nucleotide sequences, was used to quantify repertoire sharing. Out-of-frame TCRB sequences from naive cells were analyzed as a proxy for the pre-selection repertoire. The source is immuneACCESS, and TCRdb retained only in-frame sequences with V and J called. Part of the clones is not carried over; for the studies checked, unresolved V genes explain less than half of this, and the remainder is unexplained. From that table come the V and J calls and clone size; the DNA was used to work out D and trimming. This sample lists hundreds of thousands of clones; approximately 31% were detected once. Roughly 0.06% of the sample goes to the ten largest clones.

This clone was picked up a small number of times. The clone's antigen remains unknown. No DNA is shown, since the ends of the CDR3 on it are uncertain; the CDR3 is the one TCRdb lists. Material for sequencing was naive CD4+ T cells from blood. The intended sense of this specimen's cell subset or site label: true naive CD4+ T cells. This sequence was found in a man between 18 and 29 years old in good health. The V and J genes are TRBV21-1 and TRBJ2-1; the D call TRBD2 from the table was never checked on the DNA. TRBV21-1 corresponds to a pseudogene. The CDR3 region: CASSRWASGSNDNEQFF.